Described below is a single TCR beta chain sequence and its context. Everyone who took part was roughly 18 to 95 years old, and they came from 24 US areas. Researchers sorted participants into cohorts using their self-reported clinical history. These data come from a study of blood T cell repertoires in COVID-19. Across the whole study: COVID-19 samples, acute and convalescent, were from the United States, Italy and Spain.

As processed by the authors: Estimates of nucleated cell counts were drawn from the amplification of reference gene primers. Using immunoSEQ multiplex PCR, the repertoire was profiled, and TCRdb retains in-frame clones only, with some absent. V and J calls plus clone size are reproduced from that table; the DNA served to infer D and trimming. The repertoire holds about 270,000 clones, with approximately 85% as singletons. CDR3 size: 12 residues. Germline lookup yields CDR1 LNHDA and CDR2 SQIVND (reference sequence). Deletions cut 5 bases from V and 4 bases from J, with 8 bases between. This chain links TRBV19 with TRBJ1-2; weak D call: TRBD1 (5 bases). This receptor was obtained from a woman between 25 and 40 years old who had recovered from COVID-19. Sequenced sample: PBMCs or T cells enriched from blood (not recorded which). The CDR3 loop reads CASSSGLYGYTF. The DNA of the CDR3 is TGTGCCAGTAGTTCGGGACTCTATGGCTACACCTTC.